These 14 T cell receptor beta chains were all obtained from the same sample, sequenced in a study of regulatory T cells in long-lasting Graves disease. iRepertoire HTBI primers and Arm-PCR of CDR3 regions built TCR beta libraries. Via MiXCR, TCRdb re-called the multiplex PCR reads, giving one row per CDR3 protein. The table records around 400,000 distinct CDR3 sequences, 23% of them present only once. Specified time point: persistent/refractory GD, antithyroid drugs over 5 years with positive TRAb. Making the TCR library involved RNA that had been extracted from PBMCs. The material was peripheral blood mononuclear cells (PBMCs), obtained when the disease was refractory, from a patient treated with antithyroid drugs. The origin of the receptors is a female donor with Graves disease.

This rearrangement joins TRBV2 to TRBJ2-1; 10 nucleotides line up with TRBD1. Looked up from germline, CDR1 is SNHLY and CDR2 is FYNNEI. The trim removed 5 bases at V and 2 bases at J, leaving 3 bases unmatched. The CDR3 extends over 15 amino acids. The CDR3 spells CASSIDRGPYNEQFF. CDR3 coding DNA: TGTGCCAGCAGTATCGACAGGGGGCCCTACAATGAGCAGTTCTTC.

The sample holds many counts of this clonotype. This chain connects TRBV28 to TRBJ2-7; weak D call: TRBD2 (7 bases). V gave up 6 bases and J gave up 3 bases, with 15 bases separating them. Germline CDR1 is MDHEN and CDR2 is SYDVKM. The CDR3 contains 14 residues. The CDR3 DNA sequence: TGTGCCAGCAGGGGGGGGCTAGGGGTCTACGAGCAGTACTTC. It is translated as CASRGGLGVYEQYF.

This clonotype was detected a few times. The rearrangement joins TRBV7-8 to TRBJ2-7; the D gene is possibly TRBD1 (6 bases). The V end lost 5 bases, the J end lost 6 bases, and 14 bases lay between the germline ends. CDR1 is SGHVS, CDR2 FQNEAQ, per germline. The CDR3 loop spans 13 amino acids. CDR3 loop: CASSPRQAGEQYF. The CDR3 DNA sequence: TGTGCCAGCAGCCCAAGACAGGCAGGCGAGCAGTACTTC.

As concerns this clonotype: The CDR3 does not close with the conserved phenylalanine or tryptophan, likely indicating a read error. V gene TRBV12-3 or TRBV12-4 combines with J gene TRBJ2-7; D may be TRBD1 (5 bases). Trimming shortened V by 6 bases and J by 2 bases, and 14 bases separated the two germline ends. CDR3 length: 14 amino acids. CDR3 in DNA: TGTGCCAGCAGCAGCAGAAGGGGTACCTACGAGCAGTACCTC. Amino acid sequence: CASSSRRGTYEQYL.

This chain's CDR3 is CASSLVWGHEQYF. CDR3 DNA: TGTGCCAGCAGCTTAGTATGGGGCCACGAGCAGTACTTC. The rearrangement links TRBV7-8 to TRBJ2-7, with a possible D match to TRBD1 (5 bases). Deletions cut 1 base from V and 5 bases from J, with 9 bases between. The CDR3 length is 13 residues. Germline V gene lookup returns CDR1 SGHVS and CDR2 FQNEAQ.

Note on this clonotype: This may come from a read error, since a much larger clone is one base off. This sequence joins TRBV2 and TRBJ2-7; possibly TRBD1 or TRBD2 for D (6 bases each). The length of the CDR3 is 14 residues. Trimming removed 6 bases at V and 3 bases at J, with 15 bases between. Germline values: CDR1 SNHLY, CDR2 FYNNEI. The CDR3 reads CASSGGRAGYEQYF. CDR3 DNA sequence: TGTGCCAGCAGCGGGGGCAGGGCGGGCTACGAGCAGTACTTC.

The chain has TRBV12-3 or TRBV12-4 and TRBJ2-1, with 7 bases that match TRBD2. The CDR3 runs 17 residues. V lost 2 bases, J lost 7 bases, and 14 bases stayed unmatched. CDR3 DNA sequence: TGTGCCAGCAGTTTATATGGCGGGAGTAGGTATTTGAATGAGCAGTTCTTC. Translated, it gives CASSLYGGSRYLNEQFF.

This clonotype appeared a few times. The V call is TRBV19, the J call TRBJ2-5; D is possibly TRBD1 or TRBD2 (5 bases each). Per germline, CDR1 LNHDA and CDR2 SQIVND (reference sequence). Trimming cost V 5 bases and J 4 bases, with 11 bases left between them. There are 13 residues in the CDR3. DNA for the CDR3: TGTGCCAGTAGTGCTCCGGGGCGAGAGACCCAGTACTTC. It translates to CASSAPGRETQYF.

In its sample, this clonotype was seen many times. In DNA form, the CDR3 reads TGCAGTGCTAGGACTCGCCTGACTAGCGGCGAGACCCAGTACTTC. Amino acids: CSARTRLTSGETQYF. This chain links TRBV20-1 with TRBJ2-5; 9 nucleotides agree with TRBD2. Looked up from germline, CDR1 is DFQATT and CDR2 is SNEGSKA (reference sequence). J was trimmed by 5 bases and V by 3 bases; bases with no gene match: 10. The CDR3 runs 15 residues.

The J gene is TRBJ2-7, the V gene TRBV7-9; no clear D. Trimming took off 5 bases at V and 4 bases at J, with 18 bases between the two ends. Germline values: CDR1 SEHNR, CDR2 FQNEAQ (reference sequence). This CDR3 comprises 15 residues. The CDR3 spells CASSPRNDPPYEQYF. DNA of the CDR3: TGTGCCAGCAGCCCCAGGAATGATCCTCCTTACGAGCAGTACTTC.

The CDR3 sequence: CASSPPGGLETQYF. DNA for the CDR3: TGTGCCAGTAGTCCCCCAGGGGGCCTAGAGACCCAGTACTTC. This chain joins TRBV19 and TRBJ2-5, with TRBD1 identical over 8 bases. V trimming: 5 bases; J trimming: 4 bases; junction bases outside the gene matches: 6. Per germline, CDR1 LNHDA and CDR2 SQIVND (reference sequence). The CDR3 is made up of 14 amino acids.

About this clonotype: This may be a read error: a much more frequent sequence differs by one nucleotide. The V gene is TRBV2, the J gene TRBJ2-1, with D uncertain. The germline CDR1 and CDR2 sequences are SNHLY and FYNNEI. The length of the CDR3 is 14 residues. Trimming pared 5 bases from V and 2 bases from J, leaving 10 bases between. The CDR3 DNA reads as TGTGCCAGCAGTCGTGCGTTCCCCTACAATGAGCAGTTCTTC. Amino acid sequence: CASSRAFPYNEQFF.

This clonotype appeared a few times. The chain carries TRBV7-2 and TRBJ2-6; D is perhaps TRBD1 or TRBD2 (6 bases each). The CDR3 has 18 amino acids. The germline gives CDR1 SGHTA, CDR2 FQGNSA. The V and J ends lost 5 bases and 0 bases respectively, with 17 bases between them. CDR3 amino acids: CASSPNGGTGSGANVLTF. CDR3 nucleotide sequence: TGTGCCAGCAGCCCAAACGGGGGCACGGGCTCTGGGGCCAACGTCCTGACTTTC.

The genes are TRBV5-1 and TRBJ2-7, with 10 bases that match TRBD1. The germline V gene encodes CDR1 SGHRS and CDR2 YFSETQ. J was trimmed by 3 bases and V by 4 bases; bases with no gene match: 7. This CDR3 comprises 15 residues. CDR3 nucleotides: TGCGCCAGCAGCCCCCGGCGGGACAGGGGCTACGAGCAGTACTTC. It translates to CASSPRRDRGYEQYF.